The source of this T cell receptor beta chain is a study of cytomegalovirus exposure and HLA in healthy donors. Study results and limitations: Reportedly, TCR beta sequences accurately predicted HLA-A and HLA-B alleles in most subjects.

This clone was seen only once. No antigen is known for it. With 0 bases clipped from V and 8 bases from J, the junction kept 8 bases outside the gene matches. The CDR3 has 15 residues. Germline V gene sequence: CDR1 SGHRS, CDR2 YFSETQ. Amplification used 60 Vbeta primers and 13 Jbeta primers. The data were produced by immunoSEQ multiplex PCR, yet TCRdb's version contains in-frame clones alone and is incomplete. Here the sample spans about 130,000 clones, roughly 78% being singletons. The sequence was collected from a man aged 40-49 years in good health and CMV-seropositive. The sample consisted of PBMCs. The genes are TRBV5-1 and TRBJ2-1; 7 bases are shared with TRBD2. The CDR3 here is CASSLEAGLGDEQFF. The CDR3 DNA follows: TGCGCCAGCAGCTTGGAAGCGGGATTGGGGGATGAGCAGTTCTTC.